This TCR beta chain comes out of a study of cytotoxic CD8 clonotypes in ibrutinib-treated CLL. In this sample, this clone turned up a few times. The sample has other DNA sequences that encode this CDR3 too. Deletions cut 3 bases from V and 0 bases from J, with 9 bases between. This CDR3 is built from 14 residues. Germline V gives CDR1 SGHTA, CDR2 FQGNSA. The method was immunoSEQ multiplex PCR; TCRdb's version includes in-frame clones alone and lacks a portion of them. The data hold approximately 92,000 clones, with about 74% observed a single time. The chain carries TRBV7-2 and TRBJ2-7; D remains ambiguous. Sequences were derived from PBMCs, sampled after 24 months of ibrutinib treatment. The clonotype comes from a human donor with chronic lymphocytic leukemia. The CDR3: CASSFLTDSYEQYF. The CDR3 nucleotides read TGTGCCAGCAGCTTCCTTACAGACTCCTACGAGCAGTACTTC.